One and the same sample provided the 22 T cell receptor beta chains below, sequenced in a study of blood T cell repertoires in COVID-19. Produced via immunoSEQ multiplex PCR; TCRdb's table is partial and in-frame only. The data contain some 220,000 clones, 86% of them singletons. The sequencing sample was made of PBMCs or T cells enriched from blood (not recorded which). The source of these receptors is a woman aged 45-65 years in a cohort exposed to, infected with or recovered from COVID-19 (not recorded which).

The V gene is TRBV5-6, the J gene TRBJ1-2, with D possibly being TRBD1 (5 bases). This CDR3 spans 15 amino acids. From germline, CDR1 is SGHDT and CDR2 YYEEEE. Trimming removed 5 bases from V and 7 bases from J, with 21 bases in between. The CDR3 nucleotides are TGTGCCAGCAGTCTTCGGTCCCCGGGGGTGGGTGGCTACACCTTC. This codes for CASSLRSPGVGGYTF. The variable domain in full, completed from reference TRBV5-6 and TRBJ1-2, reads DAGVTQSPTHLIKTRGQQVTLRCSPKSGHDTVSWYQQALGQGPQFIFQYYEEEERQRGNFPDRFSGHQFPNYSSELNVNALLLGDSALYLCASSLRSPGVGGYTFGSGTRLTVV.

CDR3 nucleotide sequence: TGCAGTAAATCGGGTAGCGGGGGTGGTTCCTACAATGAGCAGTTCTTC. Translated: CSKSGSGGGSYNEQFF. V and J are TRBV29-1 and TRBJ2-1, with 9 bases lining up with TRBD2. Germline loops: CDR1 SQVTM, CDR2 ANQGSEA. The CDR3 spans 16 residues.

The rearrangement uses TRBV5-6 and TRBJ1-2, with TRBD1 identical over 7 bases. The germline V gene encodes CDR1 SGHDT and CDR2 YYEEEE. The CDR3 consists of 14 residues. With 0 bases clipped from V and 7 bases from J, the junction kept 6 bases outside the gene matches. The CDR3 reads CASSLGQGISGYTF. The CDR3 nucleotides are TGTGCCAGCAGCTTGGGACAGGGAATTTCTGGCTACACCTTC.

This chain connects TRBV5-4 to TRBJ1-2; 8 nucleotides match TRBD1. J gave up 6 bases and V 4 bases, and 8 bases lay outside the gene matches. This CDR3 region has 14 residues. Germline CDR1 SGHNT, CDR2 YYREEE (reference sequence). CDR3: CASSGVTGVHGYTF. The CDR3 DNA follows: TGTGCCAGCAGCGGGGTGACAGGGGTGCATGGCTACACCTTC.

The chain employs TRBV10-3 and TRBJ2-1; D is uncertain. Trimming stripped 4 bases from V and 10 bases from J, with 11 bases between. This CDR3 comprises 12 residues. CDR1 is ENHRY and CDR2 is SYGVKD in the germline V gene. DNA of the CDR3: TGTGCCATCAGTGTACCTGGGCAGGAGCAGTTCTTC. This encodes CAISVPGQEQFF.

The chain uses TRBV9 and TRBJ1-6; 7 bases line up with TRBD1. The CDR3 runs 17 residues. CDR1 and CDR2 from the germline V gene are SGDLS and YYNGEE. J gave up 4 bases and V 3 bases, and 10 bases lay outside the gene matches. The CDR3 sequence is CASSAETGEGYNSPLHF. The CDR3 DNA reads as TGTGCCAGCAGCGCAGAAACAGGGGAAGGGTATAATTCACCCCTCCACTTT.

The sample holds one count of this clone. The V and J genes are TRBV5-5 and TRBJ2-7; no clear D. CDR1 is SGHKS, CDR2 YYEKEE, per germline (reference sequence). This CDR3 comprises 14 residues. V was clipped by 0 bases and J by 1 base, with 8 bases between them. CDR3 nucleotides: TGTGCCAGCAGCTTGGTCGAGCGATCCTACGAGCAGTACTTC. The encoded protein is CASSLVERSYEQYF.

The chain is built from TRBV5-8 and TRBJ2-7; the D is unclear. V shed 2 bases and J shed 3 bases, with 18 bases lying between them. The germline V gene has CDR1 SGHTS and CDR2 YDEGEE. The CDR3 loop spans 16 amino acids. CDR3 region: CASSLDQRLMGYEQYF. For the CDR3, the DNA is TGTGCCAGCAGCTTAGATCAGCGACTGATGGGCTACGAGCAGTACTTC.

The rearrangement joins TRBV18 to TRBJ1-4; D perhaps matches TRBD1 (6 bases). V was pared by 4 bases and J by 5 bases, with 11 bases between. The CDR3 totals 14 residues. Germline V gives CDR1 KGHSH, CDR2 LQKENI. The CDR3, as DNA: TGTGCCAGCTCACAAAGACAGGTGAATGAAAAACTGTTTTTT. Encoded protein: CASSQRQVNEKLFF.

The chain employs TRBV9 and TRBJ2-5; TRBD2 matches 7 bases. V was clipped by 0 bases and J by 5 bases; unmatched bases: 4. CDR1 is SGDLS, CDR2 YYNGEE, per germline. The CDR3 spans 14 residues. The CDR3 loop reads CASSVAGGVETQYF. As DNA, the CDR3 is TGTGCCAGCAGCGTAGCGGGGGGTGTGGAGACCCAGTACTTC.

In this sample, this clone turned up once. The chain combines TRBV6-5 with TRBJ2-7; the match to TRBD1 covers 11 bases. Germline V gene lookup returns CDR1 MNHEY and CDR2 SVGAGI. This CDR3 region has 14 residues. V trimming: 10 bases; J trimming: 5 bases; junction bases outside the gene matches: 10. DNA for the CDR3: TGTGCCACTCAACGGGACAGGGGGTTCGACGAGCAGTACTTC. It is translated as CATQRDRGFDEQYF.

The genes are TRBV6-6 and TRBJ2-7; 10 nucleotides line up with TRBD1. The length of the CDR3 is 16 residues. V was pared by 4 bases and J by 2 bases, with 8 bases of the junction left unmatched. Per germline, CDR1 MNHNY and CDR2 SVGAGI (reference sequence). The CDR3 DNA reads as TGTGCCAGCAGTTTGGGGACCGGGACAGGGGCCTACGAGCAGTACTTC. Translation: CASSLGTGTGAYEQYF.

In this sample, this clone turned up once. The rearrangement joins TRBV4-1 to TRBJ2-7; TRBD1 aligns across 7 bases. CDR1 is MGHRA and CDR2 is YSYEKL in the germline V gene. The CDR3 has 14 amino acids. The ends lost 4 bases at V and 3 bases at J; junction bases unmatched: 6. The DNA of the CDR3 is TGCGCCAGCAGCCTCTCCCAGGGGGACTACGAGCAGTACTTC. This translates into CASSLSQGDYEQYF.

This sequence joins TRBV6-2 or TRBV6-3 and TRBJ2-7; maybe TRBD2 (6 bases). The V and J ends lost 0 bases and 3 bases respectively, with 9 bases between them. The CDR3 runs 14 residues. The germline gives CDR1 MNHEY, CDR2 SVGEGT. CDR3: CASSYSGEVYEQYF. The CDR3, as DNA: TGTGCCAGCAGTTACTCTGGGGAGGTCTACGAGCAGTACTTC.

The chain is built from TRBV9 and TRBJ2-7; 7 bases align to TRBD1. J was trimmed by 3 bases and V by 0 bases; bases with no gene match: 3. The germline V gene has CDR1 SGDLS and CDR2 YYNGEE. This CDR3 comprises 14 residues. CDR3 sequence: CASSVVAGGYEQYF. The CDR3, as DNA: TGTGCCAGCAGCGTAGTCGCAGGGGGCTACGAGCAGTACTTC.

This clone was seen just once. CDR3 coding DNA: TGTGCCACCAGCAGAGGCGGCCTGAGCTCCTACGAGCAGTACTTC. Its protein is CATSRGGLSSYEQYF. This chain joins TRBV15 and TRBJ2-7; D is undetermined. The CDR3 runs to 15 residues. Germline V gene lookup returns CDR1 LNHNV and CDR2 YYDKDF (reference sequence). V lost 1 base and J 0 bases, leaving 10 bases between the germline ends.

The chain recombines TRBV7-2 with TRBJ1-6; D might be TRBD1 (6 bases). The CDR3 covers 11 residues. The V gene's germline CDR1 is SGHTA and CDR2 FQGNSA. V was cut by 4 bases and J by 14 bases, with 9 bases left in between. CDR3 sequence (DNA): TGTGCCAGCAGCTCCACAGGGACCCTCCACTTT. Translated: CASSSTGTLHF.

The V gene is TRBV23-1, the J gene TRBJ2-7, with a possible D match to TRBD1 (6 bases). TRBV23-1 qualifies as an ORF whose function is uncertain. The CDR3 runs to 17 residues. The ends were cut back, 3 bases at V and 4 bases at J, with 22 bases in the middle. In DNA form, the CDR3 reads TGCGCCAGCAGTCAGTGGACAGACGCCTTTGAAGATTACGAGCAGTACTTC. Protein product: CASSQWTDAFEDYEQYF.

The chain couples TRBV2 to TRBJ1-1; no reliable D call. The CDR3 covers 13 residues. V was clipped by 5 bases and J by 2 bases, with 9 bases between them. The germline V gene encodes CDR1 SNHLY and CDR2 FYNNEI. The DNA for the CDR3 is TGTGCCAGCAGTACCGACAAAAACACTGAAGCTTTCTTT. This sequence encodes CASSTDKNTEAFF.

The chain joins TRBV7-2 to TRBJ2-7; the D is unclear. The V gene lost 1 base and the J gene lost 4 bases, with 11 bases spanning the gap. Per the germline V gene, CDR1 is SGHTA and CDR2 is FQGNSA. The CDR3 sequence is 14 residues long. CDR3 in DNA: TGTGCCAGCAGCTTAGACTCCCAGCGATACGAGCAGTACTTC. It is translated as CASSLDSQRYEQYF.

V gene TRBV4-3 combines with J gene TRBJ1-5, with D perhaps TRBD1 (5 bases). In germline, CDR1 is LGHNA, CDR2 YSLEER. The CDR3 totals 16 residues. V lost 0 bases to trimming and J lost 0 bases, with 9 bases between them. The CDR3 is CASSQEPDNSNQPQHF. DNA for the CDR3: TGCGCCAGCAGCCAAGAGCCGGACAATAGCAATCAGCCCCAGCATTTT.

The chain joins TRBV11-2 to TRBJ1-2; D is undetermined. The V gene's germline CDR1 is SGHAT and CDR2 FQNNGV. CDR3 length: 15 amino acids. V was pared by 2 bases and J by 7 bases, with 17 bases between. As DNA, the CDR3 is TGTGCCAGCAGCTTAAAGCTTGAGGTCCTGAGTGGCTACACCTTC. This gives the protein CASSLKLEVLSGYTF.